The 32 T cell receptor beta chains below come from one sample, sequenced in a study of chemoradiotherapy in HPV16-positive cancers. Sequencing was performed with immunoSEQ multiplex PCR; in TCRdb, only in-frame clones are kept and a portion is missing. The data hold about 14,000 clones, with 89% observed a single time. The sequences come from tumor tissue, collected from a patient who underwent chemoradiotherapy. These receptors originate from a human donor with HPV-associated anogenital cancer.

This rearrangement joins TRBV30 to TRBJ1-5; 8 positions agree with TRBD1. Germline CDR1 reads GTSNPN; CDR2 reads SVGIG (reference sequence). The junction had 7 bases not matched to a gene; V was cut back by 2 bases and J by 4 bases. CDR3 length equals 15 residues. The chain's CDR3 is CAWSSGTGGNQPQHF. The CDR3 DNA reads as TGTGCCTGGAGTTCGGGCACAGGGGGGAATCAGCCCCAGCATTTT.

This clone was detected a few times. CDR3 coding DNA: TGTGCCAGCAGCTTAGACAGGGAGGCTGTGGAGACCCAGTACTTC. Amino acids: CASSLDREAVETQYF. This chain connects TRBV6-1 to TRBJ2-5, with D possibly being TRBD1 (7 bases). V was clipped by 6 bases and J by 5 bases, with 19 bases between them. The CDR3 runs to 15 residues. Germline V gene lookup returns CDR1 MNHNS and CDR2 SASEGT.

This clone appeared once. The gene calls are TRBV11-2 and TRBJ2-1; 7 bases fit TRBD2. The CDR3 loop spans 19 amino acids. The V and J ends lost 6 bases and 4 bases, in that order; junction bases with no gene match: 21. From germline, CDR1 is SGHAT and CDR2 FQNNGV. The CDR3 DNA reads as TGTGCCAGCAGTTCCCGAATCAACGCCGGGACTACCGATTACAATGAGCAGTTCTTC. Translating it yields CASSSRINAGTTDYNEQFF.

The genes are TRBV5-1 and TRBJ1-2; D gene uncertain. Trimming removed 5 bases at V and 1 base at J, with 6 bases between. CDR1 is SGHRS and CDR2 is YFSETQ in the germline V gene. The CDR3 is 12 amino acids. This CDR3 reads CASSSGNYGYTF. CDR3 sequence (DNA): TGCGCCAGCAGTTCGGGTAACTATGGCTACACCTTC.

In this sample, this clone turned up once. As DNA, the CDR3 is TGTGCCAGCAGCTTGAAGGGGAATCAGCCCCAGCATTTT. The encoded protein is CASSLKGNQPQHF. The V gene is TRBV11-3, the J gene TRBJ1-5, with D possibly being TRBD1 (5 bases). The V and J ends lost 3 bases and 4 bases respectively, with 7 bases between them. The length of the CDR3 is 13 residues. CDR1 is SGHNT and CDR2 is YENEEA in the germline V gene.

The CDR3 loop is CASSSDSSYNEQFF. The CDR3 bases are TGTGCCAGCAGCTCGGATAGCTCCTACAATGAGCAGTTCTTC. The chain is built from TRBV7-2 and TRBJ2-1; D gene unclear. CDR3 length equals 14 residues. The germline gives CDR1 SGHTA, CDR2 FQGNSA. With 4 bases removed from V and 0 bases from J, the gap between germline ends came to 7 bases.

The V and J genes are TRBV7-9 and TRBJ2-2; D is perhaps TRBD1 (6 bases). CDR1 is SEHNR, CDR2 FQNEAQ, per germline (reference sequence). V gave up 6 bases and J gave up 6 bases, with 17 bases separating them. CDR3 size: 15 residues. The CDR3: CASSLQGFRAGELFF. Written as DNA, the CDR3 is TGTGCCAGCAGTTTACAGGGTTTCAGGGCCGGGGAGCTGTTTTTT.

The chain has TRBV6-5 and TRBJ2-1, with D perhaps TRBD1 or TRBD2 (5 bases each). The CDR3 totals 15 residues. Trimming pared 6 bases from V and 7 bases from J, leaving 19 bases between. Germline V gene lookup returns CDR1 MNHEY and CDR2 SVGAGI. CDR3 amino acids: CASSYPGTAVNEQFF. CDR3 nucleotide sequence: TGTGCCAGCAGCTACCCCGGGACGGCCGTTAATGAGCAGTTCTTC.

The chain links TRBV4-1 to TRBJ1-1, with D unclear. In germline, CDR1 is MGHRA, CDR2 YSYEKL. The CDR3 covers 11 residues. V was pared by 3 bases and J by 9 bases, with 8 bases between. The CDR3 loop reads CASSHQQQAFF. The CDR3 DNA reads TGCGCCAGCAGCCACCAGCAGCAAGCTTTCTTT.

This clone came up once. The rearrangement joins TRBV6-1 to TRBJ2-7; possibly TRBD2 for D (5 bases). CDR1 and CDR2 from the germline V gene are MNHNS and SASEGT. The V end was cut by 1 base, the J end by 5 bases, with 15 bases between. The CDR3 totals 15 residues. CDR3 DNA sequence: TGTGCCAGCAGTGAAGTTTCGGTTTGGACTCACGAGCAGTACTTC. Translation gives CASSEVSVWTHEQYF.

The genes are TRBV11-3 and TRBJ2-5; 14 nucleotides agree with TRBD2. Losses at the gene ends were 1 base for V and 4 bases for J; bases not matched to a gene: 2. Per germline, CDR1 SGHNT and CDR2 YENEEA. The CDR3 consists of 16 residues. In DNA form, the CDR3 reads TGTGCCAGCAGCTTAGGACTAGCGGGAGGGTCAGAGACCCAGTACTTC. It translates to CASSLGLAGGSETQYF.

This chain uses TRBV11-1 with TRBJ2-3, with D perhaps matching TRBD1 or TRBD2 (5 bases each). The V gene lost 2 bases and the J gene lost 4 bases, with 13 bases spanning the gap. This CDR3 is 15 amino acids long. Per germline, CDR1 SGHAT and CDR2 FQDESV (reference sequence). CDR3 coding DNA: TGTGCCAGCAGCTTATTGTACGGGACGGCAGATACGCAGTATTTT. This gives the protein CASSLLYGTADTQYF.

The CDR3 here is CASSEAWGYQPQHF. In nucleotides, the CDR3 is TGTGCCAGCAGTGAAGCTTGGGGGTATCAGCCCCAGCATTTT. This sequence joins TRBV6-1 and TRBJ1-5, with D possibly being TRBD1 (5 bases). Germline-derived CDR1 and CDR2 are MNHNS and SASEGT. Between the trimmed V and J ends, which lost 0 bases and 5 bases, there was a span of 8 bases. This CDR3 is built from 14 residues.

The count of this clone is one. This sequence joins TRBV5-4 and TRBJ2-7; TRBD2 matches 11 bases. Trimming cost V 0 bases and J 1 base; bases outside gene matches: 3. Germline lookup yields CDR1 SGHNT and CDR2 YYREEE (reference sequence). This CDR3 has 16 residues. The CDR3 sequence: CASSLAGLAASYEQYF. CDR3 DNA sequence: TGTGCCAGCAGCTTGGCGGGACTAGCGGCTTCCTACGAGCAGTACTTC.

This chain joins TRBV5-1 and TRBJ2-5; D assignment may be TRBD1 or TRBD2 (5 bases each). The CDR3 length is 14 residues. The germline V and J ends were trimmed by 2 bases and 4 bases, with 12 bases remaining between them. Germline CDR1 SGHRS, CDR2 YFSETQ. CDR3 sequence: CASSLWGFGETQYF. The CDR3 region has the DNA TGCGCCAGCAGCTTATGGGGGTTCGGAGAGACCCAGTACTTC.

The chain couples TRBV19 to TRBJ1-2; unclear D gene. Per germline, CDR1 LNHDA and CDR2 SQIVND (reference sequence). Trimming cost V 8 bases and J 2 bases, with 6 bases left between them. The CDR3 has 11 residues. This CDR3 is CASRDNYGYTF. For the CDR3, the DNA is TGTGCCAGTCGAGACAACTATGGCTACACCTTC.

This clone was seen only a few times. The J gene is TRBJ1-1, the V gene TRBV5-1; TRBD1 agrees at 7 bases. V gave up 4 bases and J gave up 3 bases; unmatched junction bases: 6. Germline-derived CDR1 and CDR2 are SGHRS and YFSETQ. The CDR3 covers 14 residues. The CDR3 sequence: CASSQGQIYTEAFF. The CDR3 DNA follows: TGCGCCAGCAGCCAGGGACAGATTTACACTGAAGCTTTCTTT. The full variable domain, with the rest looked up from reference TRBV5-1 and TRBJ1-1, is KAGVTQTPRYLIKTRGQQVTLSCSPISGHRSVSWYQQTPGQGLQFLFEYFSETQRNKGNFPGRFSGRQFSNSRSEMNVSTLELGDSALYLCASSQGQIYTEAFFGQGTRLTVV.

The gene calls are TRBV5-1 and TRBJ1-4; tentatively, D is TRBD1 (5 bases). The CDR3 sequence is 16 residues long. CDR1 is SGHRS, CDR2 YFSETQ, per germline. Deletions cut 2 bases from V and 6 bases from J, with 17 bases between. The DNA for the CDR3 is TGCGCCAGCAGCTTATCCCCGGCAGGGATGTATGAAAAACTGTTTTTT. As protein: CASSLSPAGMYEKLFF.

This clone was seen a handful of times. V and J are TRBV5-4 and TRBJ2-2; 7 nucleotides agree with TRBD1. The CDR3 loop spans 15 amino acids. After removal of 2 bases from V and 7 bases from J, the junction contained 8 bases not matched to a gene. From germline, CDR1 is SGHNT and CDR2 YYREEE (reference sequence). CDR3 DNA sequence: TGTGCCAGCAGCTTAAGTAGGGGGCATGGCGGGGAGCTGTTTTTT. This translates into CASSLSRGHGGELFF.

This chain joins TRBV11-3 and TRBJ2-2; tentative D call: TRBD2 (6 bases). CDR1 and CDR2 from the germline V gene are SGHNT and YENEEA. The CDR3 length is 17 residues. The germline V and J ends were trimmed by 0 bases and 4 bases, with 15 bases remaining between them. CDR3 coding DNA: TGTGCCAGCAGCTTAGATCTGGAGGGACTGATCACCGGGGAGCTGTTTTTT. Residues: CASSLDLEGLITGELFF.

The chain links TRBV9 to TRBJ2-5; D might be TRBD1 (6 bases). The CDR3 has 15 amino acids. CDR1 is SGDLS, CDR2 YYNGEE, per germline. The V end was cut by 2 bases, the J end by 1 base, with 12 bases between. CDR3 sequence: CASSVLQGFQETQYF. The DNA of the CDR3 is TGTGCCAGCAGCGTCCTACAGGGCTTCCAAGAGACCCAGTACTTC.

This rearrangement joins TRBV4-2 to TRBJ2-7; possibly TRBD1 or TRBD2 for D (5 bases each). With 2 bases removed from V and 2 bases from J, the gap between germline ends came to 13 bases. This CDR3 spans 15 amino acids. Per the germline V gene, CDR1 is LGHNA and CDR2 is YNFKEQ. CDR3 protein: CASSQPGANPYEQYF. The CDR3 coding sequence is TGTGCCAGCAGCCAACCCGGGGCCAATCCCTACGAGCAGTACTTC.

This clone has more than one count but fewer than ten. The J gene is TRBJ1-5, the V gene TRBV12-5; TRBD1 might be the D (5 bases). CDR1 is LGHNT and CDR2 is FRNRAP in the germline V gene. Trimming cost V 2 bases and J 5 bases, with 10 bases left between them. The CDR3 is 14 amino acids. CDR3 DNA: TGTGCTAGTGGTTTGACGGGGGTCTATCAGCCCCAGCATTTT. This translates into CASGLTGVYQPQHF. Complete variable domain (other parts from reference TRBV12-5 and TRBJ1-5): DARVTQTPRHKVTEMGQEVTMRCQPILGHNTVFWYRQTMMQGLELLAYFRNRAPLDDSGMPKDRFSAEMPDATLATLKIQPSEPRDSAVYFCASGLTGVYQPQHFGDGTRLSIL.

The V call is TRBV6-4, the J call TRBJ2-2; 9 nucleotides align to TRBD2. V shed 6 bases, J shed 3 bases, and the junction held 5 bases outside the gene matches. Germline lookup yields CDR1 MRHNA and CDR2 SNTAGT. This CDR3 has 15 residues. For the CDR3, the DNA is TGTGCCAGCAGGAAGACTAGCGGAGACACCGGGGAGCTGTTTTTT. This codes for CASRKTSGDTGELFF.

This clone appeared once. V gene TRBV18 combines with J gene TRBJ2-3; 9 bases align to TRBD1. Germline assignment: CDR1 KGHSH and CDR2 LQKENI. The ends lost 0 bases at V and 3 bases at J; junction bases unmatched: 4. CDR3 length: 16 amino acids. The CDR3 DNA reads TGTGCCAGCTCACCACCGACAGGGGGAGGAACAGATACGCAGTATTTT. As protein: CASSPPTGGGTDTQYF.

The genes are TRBV5-1 and TRBJ1-1, with D possibly TRBD1 on 5 matching bases. This CDR3 is built from 14 residues. V dropped 3 bases and J dropped 3 bases, with 12 bases sitting between them. Germline CDR1 reads SGHRS; CDR2 reads YFSETQ. The CDR3 here is CASSSGDRDTEAFF. DNA for the CDR3: TGCGCCAGCAGCTCGGGGGACCGGGACACTGAAGCTTTCTTT.

CDR3 DNA: TGTGCCAGCAGTTTTGTTAGAGCGCCCAGCTCCTACGAGCAGTACTTC. Translation gives CASSFVRAPSSYEQYF. The rearrangement joins TRBV28 to TRBJ2-7; D gene uncertain. V was trimmed by 3 bases and J by 0 bases, leaving 15 bases between them. This CDR3 region has 16 residues. Germline assignment: CDR1 MDHEN and CDR2 SYDVKM.

This sequence joins TRBV5-1 and TRBJ1-1; 8 positions match TRBD1. Per the germline V gene, CDR1 is SGHRS and CDR2 is YFSETQ. This CDR3 is 14 amino acids long. The ends lost 3 bases at V and 3 bases at J; junction bases unmatched: 4. CDR3 sequence: CASSWTGRDTEAFF. The DNA for the CDR3 is TGCGCCAGCAGCTGGACAGGGAGGGACACTGAAGCTTTCTTT.

This clone was counted once. The chain links TRBV7-2 to TRBJ1-2; TRBD1 aligns across 7 bases. After removal of 5 bases from V and 7 bases from J, the junction contained 7 bases not matched to a gene. The CDR3 spans 13 residues. From germline, CDR1 is SGHTA and CDR2 FQGNSA. As DNA, the CDR3 is TGTGCCAGCAGCCAGAGACAGGGTGGTGGCTACACCTTC. The encoded protein is CASSQRQGGGYTF.

This chain connects TRBV9 to TRBJ2-7; 7 bases align to TRBD2. Germline CDR1 and CDR2: SGDLS and YYNGEE. V gave up 3 bases and J gave up 0 bases; unmatched junction bases: 9. This CDR3 has 16 amino acids. The CDR3 reads CASSAGVAGFSYEQYF. The CDR3 DNA reads TGTGCCAGCAGCGCCGGGGTAGCGGGCTTCTCCTACGAGCAGTACTTC.

The chain links TRBV30 to TRBJ1-5; tentative D call: TRBD1 (5 bases). This CDR3 contains 14 residues. CDR1 and CDR2 from the germline V gene are GTSNPN and SVGIG (reference sequence). The V end lost 2 bases, the J end lost 5 bases, and 13 bases lay between the germline ends. This CDR3 is CAWSSGSFDQPQHF. The DNA for the CDR3 is TGTGCCTGGAGTTCAGGGAGTTTTGATCAGCCCCAGCATTTT.

The chain links TRBV11-2 to TRBJ2-7; 9 bases fit TRBD2. The trim removed 5 bases at V and 6 bases at J, leaving 5 bases unmatched. Per the germline V gene, CDR1 is SGHAT and CDR2 is FQNNGV. This CDR3 has 13 amino acids. The CDR3 DNA reads as TGTGCCAGCAGCAGAGAACTAGCGGGCGAGCAGTACTTC. Its protein is CASSRELAGEQYF.